One and the same sample provided the 2 T cell receptor beta chains below, sequenced in a study of T cells in localized non-small cell lung cancer (dated by TCRdb to 2020 to 2022). Library prep was done by the immunoSEQ multiplex PCR assay. In its TCRdb copy, this immuneACCESS table keeps in-frame sequences only and misses some clones. Where compared with another copy, unresolved V genes explain less than half of these, and the others have no known cause. The sample includes a few thousand clones, with 25% to 30% observed a single time. The ten largest clonotypes hold approximately 24% of the sample. This specimen was lung tumor tissue, taken before any cancer treatment. The receptors were gathered from a woman between 35 and 75 years old with stage I squamous cell lung carcinoma.

This clone has more than one count but fewer than ten. This chain links TRBV6-8 with TRBJ1-3, with D uncertain. Germline-derived CDR1 and CDR2 are MNHGY and SAAAGT. The V and J ends lost 6 bases and 0 bases respectively, with 12 bases between them. The CDR3 spans 15 residues. The CDR3 DNA follows: TGTGCCAGCAGCCGCGGGCTTTTCTCTGGAAACACCATATATTTT. Amino acids: CASSRGLFSGNTIYF.

This clone was recorded a few times. The chain recombines TRBV15 with TRBJ2-3, with 10 bases fitting TRBD2. The J segment lost 2 bases and the V segment lost 0 bases, leaving 5 bases of the junction unmatched. Germline V lookup: CDR1 LNHNV, CDR2 YYDKDF (reference sequence). This CDR3 comprises 17 residues. The CDR3 bases are TGTGCCACCAGCAGAGATCCCACTAGCGGGATCACAGATACGCAGTATTTT. Encoded protein: CATSRDPTSGITDTQYF.